The 9 T cell receptor beta chains below come from one sample, sequenced in a study of T cells expressing NK-cell markers. TCRdb reprocessed the 5' RACE reads, with one entry per CDR3 protein and no DNA. The record lists 200,000 to 300,000 distinct CDR3 sequences, of which the ten most abundant hold 0.39%. Sequenced material: blood T cells: a sorted CD56 or NKG2C T cell subset, CD4+ or CD8+ T cells, or bulk PBMC T cells (not recorded which). These receptor sequences come from a man aged 18 to 30 in good health.

The rearrangement uses TRBV12-3 or TRBV12-4 and TRBJ1-1. This CDR3 comprises 13 residues. The CDR3 region is CASPRSGYTEAFF.

The genes are TRBV29-1 and TRBJ2-5; TCRdb designates TRBD1, a call that cannot be tested without DNA. The V gene's germline CDR1 is SQVTM and CDR2 ANQGSEA. The length of the CDR3 is 12 residues. CDR3 amino acids: CSAGLGRETQYF.

The V gene is TRBV20-1, the J gene TRBJ2-1; there is no DNA to check the TCRdb D call of TRBD2. The CDR3 contains 15 residues. Per germline, CDR1 DFQATT and CDR2 SNEGSKA (reference sequence). CDR3 in amino acids: CSAPLAGSSYNEQFF.

The chain's CDR3 is CSTWSTDTQYF. The rearrangement joins TRBV29-1 to TRBJ2-3. CDR3 length: 11 residues. From germline, CDR1 is SQVTM and CDR2 ANQGSEA.

J is TRBJ2-2 and V is TRBV7-7. Per the germline V gene, CDR1 is SSHAT and CDR2 is FNYEAQ (reference sequence). The length of the CDR3 is 14 residues. This CDR3 reads CASSIQAATGELFF.

V usage is TRBV5-8 and J usage is TRBJ1-5; TCRdb returns TRBD1, unconfirmable since there is no DNA. The CDR3 has 15 amino acids. Germline assignment: CDR1 SGHTS and CDR2 YDEGEE. CDR3 residues: CASSLGSIGGQPQHF.

V gene TRBV12-3 or TRBV12-4 combines with J gene TRBJ2-3; the D call from TCRdb, TRBD2, cannot be confirmed without DNA. This CDR3 is 15 amino acids long. The CDR3 loop is CASTGGGGRSDTQYF.

The chain carries TRBV20-1 and TRBJ2-1; the TRBD1 assignment by TCRdb is unverifiable without DNA. Germline values: CDR1 DFQATT, CDR2 SNEGSKA (reference sequence). This CDR3 region has 14 residues. The CDR3: CSAPKTQGPNEQFF.

The chain has TRBV5-4 and TRBJ2-5; TCRdb proposes TRBD2, but this gene call is untestable without DNA. The germline V gene encodes CDR1 SGHNT and CDR2 YYREEE (reference sequence). The CDR3 loop spans 18 amino acids. CDR3 sequence reads: CASSLGVTSGRAEETQYF. The full variable domain, rest sourced from reference TRBV5-4 and TRBJ2-5, is ETGVTQSPTHLIKTRGQQVTLRCSSQSGHNTVSWYQQALGQGPQFIFQYYREEENGRGNFPPRFSGLQFPNYSSELNVNALELDDSALYLCASSLGVTSGRAEETQYFGPGTRLLVL.